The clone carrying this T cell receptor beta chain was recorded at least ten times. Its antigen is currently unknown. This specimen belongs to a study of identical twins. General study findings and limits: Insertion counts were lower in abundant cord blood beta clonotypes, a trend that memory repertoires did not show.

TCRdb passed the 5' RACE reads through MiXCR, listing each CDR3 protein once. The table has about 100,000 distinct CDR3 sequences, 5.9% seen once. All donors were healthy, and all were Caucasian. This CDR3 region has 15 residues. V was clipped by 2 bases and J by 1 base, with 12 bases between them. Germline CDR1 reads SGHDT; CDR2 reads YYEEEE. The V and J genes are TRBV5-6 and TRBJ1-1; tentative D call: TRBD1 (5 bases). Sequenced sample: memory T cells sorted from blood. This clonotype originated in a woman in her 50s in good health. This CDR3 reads CASSLNQGRNTEAFF. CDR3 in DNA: TGTGCCAGCAGCTTAAATCAGGGACGGAACACTGAAGCTTTCTTT.